Sequencing of this TCR beta chain was carried out in a study of identifying expanded T cells in peripheral blood. Study results and caveats: Differentially abundant clones: around 1.2 between replicates, 16.4 at approximately two weeks, more than 18 at four.

TCRdb's copy holds only in-frame clones and misses some; the assay was immunoSEQ multiplex PCR. The table lists 100,000 to 150,000 clones, more than 80% of them singletons. Only one count was recorded for this clone. No antigen is known for it. Other DNA sequences in this sample translate to the same CDR3. Germline-derived CDR1 and CDR2 are MNHEY and SVGAGI. V was trimmed by 2 bases and J by 1 base, leaving 5 bases between them. The CDR3 has 13 amino acids. Sequences were obtained from blood. The source of this sequence is a person aged 18 to 75 in good health. This chain connects TRBV6-5 to TRBJ1-1; D gene uncertain. This CDR3 is CASSYPGNTEAFF. The CDR3 DNA sequence: TGTGCCAGCAGTTACCCGGGGAACACTGAAGCTTTCTTT.